This T cell receptor beta chain was observed in a study of blood T cells in healthy people across ages (dated by TCRdb to between 2014 and 2016). Study-level background: In model experiments, roughly one uniquely barcoded TCR beta cDNA molecule per two T cells was captured by template switching. Using deep sequencing normalized with unique cDNA molecular identifiers, the study measured how TCR beta repertoire diversity changes with age. The donors were split into four age groups: young (average about 15 years), middle-aged (39), aged (more than 55) and long-lived (roughly 77). To avoid experimental bias, donors of different ages were spread randomly across the sequencing lanes. For two donors (one aged 18 to 29 and one aged 80 or older), the study analyzed two additional independent replicas of 1 million unique cDNA reads from the same blood draw.

The library was produced with 5' RACE. Sequencing relied on an Illumina HiSeq 2500. A second PCR of about 7 to 12 cycles was run with a J-beta primer mix and a sample-barcoded 5' primer. A unique molecular identifier was introduced onto each TCR beta cDNA molecule by a template-switch 5' adaptor carrying 12 random nucleotides. Each sample yielded at least 3 million CDR3-containing paired-end reads. The Mint cDNA synthesis kit, primed by a TRBC-specific oligonucleotide, was used to synthesize first-strand cDNA from all RNA. All cDNA was treated with uracil-DNA glycosylase and then went through a first 18-cycle PCR with the universal primers M1SS and BC2_uni_R. The paper's processing steps were these. Each sample was normalized by randomly selecting 1 million high-quality reads, each carrying a distinct molecular identifier. Reads with shared molecular identifiers were discarded instead of being binned into consensus sequences. CDR3 identification, clonotype clustering and error correction used MiTCR with a Q25 quality threshold and the strictest error-elimination algorithm. Lower-bound total TCR beta diversity was estimated with a nonparametric unseen species model using Euler transformation. TCRdb itself trimmed the public reads at Q25 with fastp, ran MiXCR and retained productive beta chains. Merged by CDR3 protein, the rows form single entries marked with the most common genes and DNA. The V and J calls follow TCRdb's processing rather than the paper's. The sample table holds 1.5 million to 2 million distinct CDR3 sequences, of which roughly 50% were seen once. The leading ten clones occupy over 2% of the sample.

With respect to this clonotype: Its recognized antigen is unknown. No much larger clonotype is one base removed from it; base qualities were not supplied.

General findings and caveats noted by the study authors: Estimates of total diversity based on one million sequenced T cells were regarded as lower bounds and as underestimates. Since profiling was done on bulk unsorted PBMCs, naive and antigen-experienced compartments could not be conclusively compared. The CMV infection status of donors was not known, potentially confounding age-related changes in expanded clonotypes. The long-lived group showed more naive CD4+ T cells, fewer expanded clones and increased TCR diversity than the aged group, suggesting age selection. As age increased, observed TCR beta diversity per million T cells dropped in a roughly linear way, and a significant reduction was already evident by age 40. There was a strong correlation between observed TCR beta diversity and the percentage of naive T cells measured by flow cytometry.

CDR1 and CDR2 are drawn from the germline V gene: SNHLY, FYNNEI. Including the terminal cysteine and phenylalanine, the CDR3 comprises 13 residues. CDR3 DNA is the only sequence kept; it has 39 bases, read in frame from the first base. V is pruned by 4 bases and J by 7 bases, leaving 6 bases of the junction without a gene match. Systemically healthy Caucasian individuals from Russia, some 38 in total and aged roughly 6 to 100 years, were included as donors. Each donor gave 8 to 10 milliliters of peripheral blood, collected into EDTA-treated Vacutainer tubes. Ficoll-Paque density-gradient centrifugation was used to isolate PBMCs, with at least 6.5 million per sample. Trizol reagent was used to extract total RNA from PBMCs, with at least 5.5 micrograms per sample. For every donor, flow cytometry on a PBMC aliquot measured the percentage of naive CD45RAhigh/CD27high T cells.

The TCR comes from a woman between 40 and 50 years old in good health. This receptor chain uses TRBV2 and TRBJ2-7; TRBD1 matches 8 bases in the middle. The material sequenced was blood. The base sequence is TGTGCCAGCAGTGGGACAGGGACTGGGGAGCAGTACTTC. Translated, it gives CASSGTGTGEQYF.